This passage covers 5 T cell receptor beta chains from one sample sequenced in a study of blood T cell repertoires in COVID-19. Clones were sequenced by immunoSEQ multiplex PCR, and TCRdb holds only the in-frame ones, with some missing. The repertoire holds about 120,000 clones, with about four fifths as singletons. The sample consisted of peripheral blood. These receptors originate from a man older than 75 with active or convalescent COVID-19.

The CDR3 DNA is TGTGCCAGCAGCGACTGGGGCTATGAGCAGTTCTTC. Translating it yields CASSDWGYEQFF. V and J are TRBV12-3 or TRBV12-4 and TRBJ2-1; D possibly corresponds to TRBD1 (5 bases). This CDR3 has 12 residues. V lost 6 bases and J 8 bases, leaving 11 bases between the germline ends.

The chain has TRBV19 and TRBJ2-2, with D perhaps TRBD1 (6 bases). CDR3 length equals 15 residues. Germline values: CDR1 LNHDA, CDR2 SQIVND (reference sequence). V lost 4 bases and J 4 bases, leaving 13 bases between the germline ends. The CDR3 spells CASSTPGHRTGELFF. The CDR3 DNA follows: TGTGCCAGTAGTACGCCGGGACATCGCACCGGGGAGCTGTTTTTT. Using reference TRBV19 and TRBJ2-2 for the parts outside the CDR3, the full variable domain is DGGITQSPKYLFRKEGQNVTLSCEQNLNHDAMYWYRQDPGQGLRLIYYSQIVNDFQKGDIAEGYSVSREKKESFPLTVTSAQKNPTAFYLCASSTPGHRTGELFFGEGSRLTVL.

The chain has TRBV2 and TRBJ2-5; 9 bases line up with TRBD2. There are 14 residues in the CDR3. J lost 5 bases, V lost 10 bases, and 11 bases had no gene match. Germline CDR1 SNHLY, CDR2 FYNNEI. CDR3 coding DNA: TGTGCCACCTGCCCAGCGGGGGGTTATGAGACCCAGTACTTC. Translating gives CATCPAGGYETQYF.

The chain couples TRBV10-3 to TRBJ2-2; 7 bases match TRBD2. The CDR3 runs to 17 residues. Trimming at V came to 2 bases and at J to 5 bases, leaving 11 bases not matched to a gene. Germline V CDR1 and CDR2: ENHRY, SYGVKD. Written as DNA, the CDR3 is TGTGCCATCAGTGAGACTACCTTAGCGGGTAGGACCGGGGAGCTGTTTTTT. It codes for CAISETTLAGRTGELFF.

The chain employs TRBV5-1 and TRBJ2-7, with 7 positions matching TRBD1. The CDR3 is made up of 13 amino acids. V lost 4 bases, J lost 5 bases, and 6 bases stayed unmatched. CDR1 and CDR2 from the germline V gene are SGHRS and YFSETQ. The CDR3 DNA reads TGCGCCAGCAGCCTGGGACAGTTGGACGAGCAGTACTTC. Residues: CASSLGQLDEQYF.